This TCR beta chain was identified in a study of long-term antiretroviral therapy in people with HIV. Findings and limits, study-wide: Patients on ART gained diversity, which nonetheless stayed below transplant donor controls. Pre-ART expanded TRB clones stayed dominant throughout, though often decreasing after ART.

For each donor, at least one pre-ART and at least two post-ART PBMC samples were available. Of note for this clone: The antigen is unknown.

V gave up 3 bases and J gave up 1 base, with 10 bases separating them. Looked up from germline, CDR1 is MNHEY and CDR2 is SMNVEV (reference sequence). This CDR3 has 14 residues. Samples were assayed with immunoSEQ v3.0 at survey level. Generated by immunoSEQ multiplex PCR, the TCRdb table keeps only in-frame clones and is missing some. This sample has tens of thousands of clones; 90% to 95% occur once, and the top ten carry roughly 8%. This clonotype was sampled from a man younger than 45 with HIV. V is TRBV27 and J is TRBJ2-7; D not certain. This sample comprised unsorted PBMCs, obtained roughly 6.2 years after starting antiretroviral therapy. The CDR3 sequence: CASSFTSGSYEQYF. In DNA form, the CDR3 reads TGTGCCAGCAGTTTCACCTCCGGATCCTACGAGCAGTACTTC.